This passage covers 28 T cell receptor beta chains from one sample sequenced in a study of T cells after yellow fever vaccination. MiXCR, run by TCRdb on the 5' RACE reads, gives a single entry per CDR3 protein. The sample includes about 260,000 distinct CDR3 sequences, about 5.2% of them seen just once. Sequencing was performed on CD4+ T cells sorted from PBMCs, taken on the day of the yellow fever booster vaccination. These receptors originate from a man aged 18-30 years who received the YFV17D yellow fever vaccine.

The sample holds many counts of this clonotype. V gene TRBV29-1 combines with J gene TRBJ1-1, with no clear D. This CDR3 comprises 12 residues. In germline, CDR1 is SQVTM, CDR2 ANQGSEA. Between the trimmed V and J ends, which lost 4 bases and 4 bases, there was a span of 10 bases. The CDR3 region is CSVVPMGTEAFF. The CDR3 region has the DNA TGCAGCGTTGTTCCGATGGGCACTGAAGCTTTCTTT.

This clonotype was counted ten times or more. This chain joins TRBV7-2 and TRBJ2-2; TRBD2 agrees at 7 bases. V was pared by 6 bases and J by 6 bases, with 7 bases of the junction left unmatched. Germline V CDR1 and CDR2: SGHTA, FQGNSA. CDR3 size: 14 residues. The CDR3 coding sequence is TGTGCCAGCAGGAATGGGGGGGAACCCGGGGAGCTGTTTTTT. It yields the protein CASRNGGEPGELFF.

There are a few counts of this clonotype. This chain uses TRBV20-1 with TRBJ1-4; possible D gene TRBD1, 6 bases. V dropped 0 bases and J dropped 6 bases, with 11 bases sitting between them. The CDR3 runs to 14 residues. Germline CDR1 is DFQATT and CDR2 is SNEGSKA (reference sequence). The CDR3 is CSAREGTRYEKLFF. The CDR3 DNA reads as TGCAGTGCTAGAGAAGGGACACGCTATGAAAAACTGTTTTTT.

This clonotype was counted between two and nine times. The gene calls are TRBV6-1 and TRBJ1-5, with D hard to call. The V gene's germline CDR1 is MNHNS and CDR2 SASEGT. V dropped 2 bases and J dropped 1 base, with 12 bases sitting between them. This CDR3 region has 16 residues. Written as DNA, the CDR3 is TGTGCCAGCAGTGAATTCAGACGGCGGAGCAATCAGCCCCAGCATTTT. It is translated as CASSEFRRRSNQPQHF.

This clonotype was seen more than once but under ten times. CDR3 sequence: CSAPPMNYGYTF. The DNA of the CDR3 is TGCAGTGCCCCACCAATGAACTATGGCTACACCTTC. The gene calls are TRBV20-1 and TRBJ1-2; the D is unclear. Germline assignment: CDR1 DFQATT and CDR2 SNEGSKA (reference sequence). V was shortened by 6 bases and J by 2 bases, with 10 bases between the two germline ends. The CDR3 is 12 amino acids.

This clonotype has a handful of counts. The chain links TRBV20-1 to TRBJ2-3, with D tentatively TRBD2 (7 bases). V gave up 5 bases and J gave up 2 bases, with 17 bases separating them. Per germline, CDR1 DFQATT and CDR2 SNEGSKA (reference sequence). The CDR3 length is 15 residues. CDR3: CSAGPAGALTDTQYF. The CDR3, as DNA: TGCAGTGCTGGCCCCGCGGGGGCCCTCACAGATACGCAGTATTTT.

This chain links TRBV18 with TRBJ2-7, with D tentatively TRBD2 (5 bases). Germline values: CDR1 KGHSH, CDR2 LQKENI. The CDR3 sequence is 13 residues long. V dropped 5 bases and J dropped 4 bases, with 12 bases sitting between them. CDR3 bases: TGTGCCAGCTCAGTAGCTGAGGGTTACGAGCAGTACGTC. Translation: CASSVAEGYEQYV.

V gene TRBV5-1 combines with J gene TRBJ1-2; possible D gene TRBD1, 6 bases. Deletions cut 4 bases from V and 4 bases from J, with 17 bases between. Looked up from germline, CDR1 is SGHRS and CDR2 is YFSETQ. There are 15 residues in the CDR3. CDR3 in amino acids: CASSPGGGQGYGYTF. The CDR3 DNA reads TGCGCCAGCAGCCCCGGGGGGGGCCAAGGCTATGGCTACACCTTC.

This clonotype was detected many times. J is TRBJ2-5 and V is TRBV12-3 or TRBV12-4; D might be TRBD1 (6 bases). Trimming shortened V by 4 bases and J by 5 bases, and 8 bases separated the two germline ends. This CDR3 spans 12 amino acids. The CDR3 nucleotides read TGTGCCAGCAGTTACAGGGTGGAGACCCAGTACTTC. It yields the protein CASSYRVETQYF.

This clonotype was picked up many times. V and J are TRBV7-2 and TRBJ1-3; D unclear. Trimming cost V 2 bases and J 0 bases, with 5 bases left between them. CDR1 SGHTA and CDR2 FQGNSA come from the germline V gene. This CDR3 is built from 14 residues. CDR3 protein: CASSLWSSGNTIYF. The CDR3 DNA is TGTGCCAGCAGCTTATGGAGCTCTGGAAACACCATATATTTT.

This clonotype was observed at least ten times. This chain's CDR3 is CASSREPGQGLYEQYF. CDR3 in DNA: TGCGCCAGCAGCCGAGAGCCGGGACAGGGGCTGTACGAGCAGTACTTC. J is TRBJ2-7 and V is TRBV5-1, with 10 bases lining up with TRBD1. V was pared by 4 bases and J by 4 bases, with 11 bases of the junction left unmatched. Germline CDR1 reads SGHRS; CDR2 reads YFSETQ. This CDR3 contains 16 residues.

This clonotype was observed a handful of times. The chain recombines TRBV11-2 with TRBJ1-2; TRBD1 matches 10 bases. Per the germline V gene, CDR1 is SGHAT and CDR2 is FQNNGV. Trimming took 6 bases from V and 6 from J; bases not matched to a gene: 10. The CDR3 is 15 residues long. Here the CDR3 reads CASRPSPGQGNGYTF. The CDR3 nucleotides read TGTGCCAGCAGACCGTCGCCGGGACAGGGGAATGGCTACACCTTC. Drawing the rest from reference TRBV11-2 and TRBJ1-2, the complete variable domain is EAGVAQSPRYKIIEKRQSVAFWCNPISGHATLYWYQQILGQGPKLLIQFQNNGVVDDSQLPKDRFSAERLKGVDSTLKIQPAKLEDSAVYLCASRPSPGQGNGYTFGSGTRLTVV.

This clonotype was recorded at least ten times. This sequence joins TRBV5-1 and TRBJ2-5, with D possibly matching TRBD1 (5 bases). This CDR3 has 14 amino acids. Germline CDR1 and CDR2: SGHRS and YFSETQ. V lost 1 base, J lost 2 bases, and 9 bases lay in between. The CDR3 region has the DNA TGCGCCAGCAGCTTGTCGACAGTTCAAGAGACCCAGTACTTC. Translation: CASSLSTVQETQYF.

This chain joins TRBV7-2 and TRBJ2-7; no reliable D call. Trimming stripped 3 bases from V and 4 bases from J, with 10 bases between. The germline V gene encodes CDR1 SGHTA and CDR2 FQGNSA. CDR3 length equals 13 residues. DNA of the CDR3: TGTGCCAGCAGCTTCGGGCAGATATACGAGCAGTACTTC. Its protein product is CASSFGQIYEQYF.

The chain carries TRBV3-1 and TRBJ2-5, with D unclear. The germline V gene has CDR1 LGHDT and CDR2 YNNKEL (reference sequence). CDR3 length: 12 residues. V gave up 2 bases and J gave up 8 bases, with 9 bases separating them. The CDR3 protein is CASSQLGGTQYF. In DNA form, the CDR3 reads TGTGCCAGCAGCCAATTGGGCGGTACCCAGTACTTC.

In nucleotides, the CDR3 is TGTGCAAGTCGTAAGGGAAACATGACTGAAGCTTTCTTT. Amino acid sequence: CASRKGNMTEAFF. The J gene is TRBJ1-1, the V gene TRBV12-2. TRBV12-2 is deemed a pseudogene. The CDR3 has 13 amino acids.

The chain is built from TRBV12-3 or TRBV12-4 and TRBJ1-2; a possible D gene is TRBD1 (5 bases). The V gene lost 3 bases and the J gene lost 4 bases, with 30 bases spanning the gap. This CDR3 contains 20 residues. CDR3 nucleotide sequence: TGTGCCAGCAGTTTTGTAAGCCCGTCCGGGACCCAAACCTTCTCCTATGGCTACACCTTC. This encodes CASSFVSPSGTQTFSYGYTF.

There are many counts of this clonotype. V is TRBV9 and J is TRBJ2-5, with a possible D match to TRBD2 (5 bases). Germline CDR1 and CDR2: SGDLS and YYNGEE. V dropped 4 bases and J dropped 4 bases, with 17 bases sitting between them. The CDR3 spans 15 residues. The CDR3 DNA is TGTGCCAGCAGCTTACAAGGGTTCCGGGGAGAGACCCAGTACTTC. Protein sequence: CASSLQGFRGETQYF.

This clonotype was counted at least ten times. This chain uses TRBV27 with TRBJ2-7; D is uncertain. The germline CDR1 and CDR2 sequences are MNHEY and SMNVEV (reference sequence). The CDR3 is 13 amino acids. V was cut by 3 bases and J by 1 base, with 7 bases left in between. CDR3 in DNA: TGTGCCAGCAGTTTGCGGATATCCTACGAGCAGTACTTC. This codes for CASSLRISYEQYF.

This clonotype showed up just a few times. The chain has TRBV4-3 and TRBJ1-5; 7 nucleotides agree with TRBD1. This CDR3 spans 16 amino acids. The V gene end was trimmed by 0 bases and the J gene end by 5 bases; junction bases not matched to a gene: 7. The germline V gene encodes CDR1 LGHNA and CDR2 YSLEER. CDR3 bases: TGCGCCAGCAGCCAAGATTGGCGACAGGGTGATCAGCCCCAGCATTTT. This gives the protein CASSQDWRQGDQPQHF.

This clonotype was seen a few times. The CDR3 loop reads CASSQGLNTGELFF. The DNA of the CDR3 is TGTGCCAGCTCCCAGGGTTTGAACACCGGGGAGCTGTTTTTT. The chain uses TRBV18 and TRBJ2-2, with D perhaps matching TRBD1 (5 bases). The germline V gene encodes CDR1 KGHSH and CDR2 LQKENI. V lost 6 bases to trimming and J lost 1 base, with 9 bases between them. There are 14 residues in the CDR3. Looking up the rest from reference TRBV18 and TRBJ2-2 gives the full variable domain: NAGVMQNPRHLVRRRGQEARLRCSPMKGHSHVYWYRQLPEEGLKFMVYLQKENIIDESGMPKERFSAEFPKEGPSILRIQQVVRGDSAAYFCASSQGLNTGELFFGEGSRLTVL.

This clonotype was observed at least ten times. This chain uses TRBV5-1 with TRBJ2-3; tentative D call: TRBD2 (6 bases). The germline V gene has CDR1 SGHRS and CDR2 YFSETQ. The CDR3 consists of 14 residues. Trimming took 6 bases from V and 6 from J, leaving 17 bases between them. CDR3 sequence reads: CASKKSTSLDTQYF. CDR3 in DNA: TGCGCCAGCAAGAAGAGTACTAGCTTGGATACGCAGTATTTT.

This clonotype was seen only a few times. V usage is TRBV20-1 and J usage is TRBJ1-4; D possibly corresponds to TRBD1 (5 bases). CDR3 length: 16 residues. CDR1 is DFQATT, CDR2 SNEGSKA, per germline (reference sequence). Trimming removed 5 bases at V and 7 bases at J, with 23 bases between. CDR3: CSARGGGGLVGEKLFF. CDR3 coding DNA: TGCAGTGCTCGCGGCGGCGGGGGACTCGTGGGTGAAAAACTGTTTTTT.

This clonotype has a count of ten or more. The chain is built from TRBV20-1 and TRBJ1-1, with TRBD1 matching over 8 bases. Trimming cost V 3 bases and J 4 bases; bases outside gene matches: 7. CDR1 is DFQATT and CDR2 is SNEGSKA in the germline V gene (reference sequence). The CDR3 is 14 residues long. The CDR3 DNA reads as TGCAGTGCTAGCAACGAGGGACAGGCCACTGAAGCTTTCTTT. It translates to CSASNEGQATEAFF.

The chain is built from TRBV4-2 and TRBJ1-3; D may be TRBD1 (5 bases). This CDR3 contains 17 residues. From germline, CDR1 is LGHNA and CDR2 YNFKEQ. The V and J ends lost 1 base and 2 bases respectively, with 15 bases between them. CDR3 bases: TGTGCCAGCAGCCAAGCGGAGGGGCGCTCCCCTGGAAACACCATATATTTT. Translating it yields CASSQAEGRSPGNTIYF.

This clonotype occurred many times. The chain links TRBV4-2 to TRBJ2-5; D remains ambiguous. The germline V gene has CDR1 LGHNA and CDR2 YNFKEQ. V gave up 0 bases and J gave up 2 bases, with 7 bases separating them. CDR3 length: 14 amino acids. The CDR3 region is CASSQDGRQETQYF. CDR3 nucleotides: TGTGCCAGCAGCCAAGACGGCAGACAAGAGACCCAGTACTTC.

The V and J genes are TRBV7-8 and TRBJ1-5; the match to TRBD1 covers 8 bases. Trimming took 2 bases from V and 5 from J; bases not matched to a gene: 2. Per germline, CDR1 SGHVS and CDR2 FQNEAQ. This CDR3 spans 14 amino acids. The DNA of the CDR3 is TGTGCCAGCAGCTTATCGACAGGGGATCAGCCCCAGCATTTT. Translating it yields CASSLSTGDQPQHF.

This clonotype was counted between two and nine times. The gene calls are TRBV5-1 and TRBJ2-6; 8 nucleotides align to TRBD2. The germline V gene encodes CDR1 SGHRS and CDR2 YFSETQ. CDR3 size: 18 residues. V lost 7 bases and J lost 4; bases outside the gene matches: 16. The CDR3 loop is CASGRRGGTTLGANVLTF. CDR3 nucleotides: TGCGCCAGCGGAAGACGGGGGGGAACCACCCTAGGGGCCAACGTCCTGACTTTC.